The clone carrying this TCR beta chain appeared a few times. Healthy Caucasian individuals from Russia aged about 6 to 100 were enrolled as donors. The data belong to a study of blood T cells in healthy people across ages. A second roughly 6 to 12 cycle PCR used barcoded and J-beta primers. TCRdb re-called the 5' RACE reads through MiXCR, storing one row per CDR3 protein. The sample includes more than 900,000 distinct CDR3 sequences, 20% to 25% seen only once; the top ten take around 0.7%. This sample was also put to use in a study of T cells of mothers and their children. As that study records: Every microgram of extracted RNA entered cDNA synthesis, approximately 1.5 ug per 15 ul. When mothers and children were related, their normalized repertoire overlap, which was always slightly higher, did not differ significantly from that of unrelated pairs.

The clonotype comes from a girl aged 2 to 9 in good health. Specimen: blood.

The CDR3 protein is CASGDRAISYGYTF. In nucleotides, the CDR3 is TGTGCCAGCGGAGACCGAGCAATTTCCTATGGCTACACCTTC. This chain links TRBV6-2 or TRBV6-3 with TRBJ1-2; D is unclear. Germline V gene sequence: CDR1 MNHEY, CDR2 SVGEGT. With 8 bases removed from V and 4 bases from J, the gap between germline ends came to 17 bases. This CDR3 contains 14 residues.